This T cell receptor (beta chain) was profiled in a study of CXCR3-negative and CXCR3-positive naive CD8 T cells. The wider study: Libraries each contributed about 1.5 +/- 0.3 million TRB reads, for roughly 130 million in total. Whole-study results and caveats: The study found more hydrophobic TRB CDR3s in CXCR3-positive naive cells than in CXCR3-negative naive cells. Sequencing showed both naive subsets with comparably high diversity, and memory CD8+ cells much lower. CD5 surface expression was similar among naive subsets, and TCR strength was estimated by inference from TRB CDR3 properties.

CDR1 is SGHTA, CDR2 FQGNSA, per germline. CDR3 length: 14 residues. TRB cDNA libraries were made by UMI-labeled 5' RACE. TCRdb reanalyzed the 5' RACE reads and collapses them to one entry per CDR3 protein, without DNA. The sample spans approximately 130,000 distinct CDR3 sequences; the ten largest clones claim 0.41%. CD45RO-CCR7+CD27+CD95- expression identified naive CD8+ T cells. Details on this clonotype: As yet, its antigen is unknown.

Material for sequencing was naive CXCR3+ CD8+ T cells from blood. Subset defined: CD45RO-CCR7+CD27+CD95- naive CD8+ T cells expressing CXCR3 (TNR3+). This TCR was sampled from a human donor in good health. Some clones in this sample may be carry-over from other donors' samples. V is TRBV7-2 and J is TRBJ1-2. The CDR3 here is CASSRGQLLYGYTF.